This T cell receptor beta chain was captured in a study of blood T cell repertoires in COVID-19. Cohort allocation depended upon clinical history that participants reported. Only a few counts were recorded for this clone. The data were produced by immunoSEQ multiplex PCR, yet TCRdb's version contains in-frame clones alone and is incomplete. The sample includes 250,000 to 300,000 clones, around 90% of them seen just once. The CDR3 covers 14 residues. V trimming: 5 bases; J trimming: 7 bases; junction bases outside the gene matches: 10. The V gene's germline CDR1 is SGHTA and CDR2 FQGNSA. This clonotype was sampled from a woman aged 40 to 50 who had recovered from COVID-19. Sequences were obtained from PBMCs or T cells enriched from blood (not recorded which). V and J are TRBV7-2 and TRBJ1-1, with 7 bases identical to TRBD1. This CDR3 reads CASSLLGTEFEAFF. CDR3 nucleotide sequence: TGTGCCAGCAGCCTACTCGGGACAGAATTTGAAGCTTTCTTT.